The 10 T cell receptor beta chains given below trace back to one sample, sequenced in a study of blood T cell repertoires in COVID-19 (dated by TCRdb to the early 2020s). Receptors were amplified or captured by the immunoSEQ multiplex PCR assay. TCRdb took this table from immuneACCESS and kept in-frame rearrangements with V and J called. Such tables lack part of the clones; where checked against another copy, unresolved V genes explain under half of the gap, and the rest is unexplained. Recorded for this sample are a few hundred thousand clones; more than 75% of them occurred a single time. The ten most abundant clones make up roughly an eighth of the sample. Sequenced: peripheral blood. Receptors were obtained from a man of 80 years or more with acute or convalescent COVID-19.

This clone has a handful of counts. The DNA of the CDR3 is TGTGCCAGCGTGAGAGAACCCACTTCCCAAGCTTTCTTT. It codes for CASVREPTSQAFF. The J gene is TRBJ1-1, the V gene TRBV2, with D unresolved. V was trimmed by 8 bases and J by 9 bases, leaving 19 bases between them. CDR3 length equals 13 residues. From germline, CDR1 is SNHLY and CDR2 FYNNEI.

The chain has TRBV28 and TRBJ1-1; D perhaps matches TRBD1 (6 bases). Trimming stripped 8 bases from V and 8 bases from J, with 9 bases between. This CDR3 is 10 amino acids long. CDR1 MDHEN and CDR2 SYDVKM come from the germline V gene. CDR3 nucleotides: TGTGCCAGCTTCCAGGGGGAAGCTTTCTTT. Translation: CASFQGEAFF.

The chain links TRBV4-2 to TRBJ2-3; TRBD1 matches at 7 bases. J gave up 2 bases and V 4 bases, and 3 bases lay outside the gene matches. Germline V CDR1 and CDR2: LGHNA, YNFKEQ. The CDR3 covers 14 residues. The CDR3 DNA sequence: TGTGCCAGCAGCCGGGGGACAGCCACAGATACGCAGTATTTT. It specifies CASSRGTATDTQYF.

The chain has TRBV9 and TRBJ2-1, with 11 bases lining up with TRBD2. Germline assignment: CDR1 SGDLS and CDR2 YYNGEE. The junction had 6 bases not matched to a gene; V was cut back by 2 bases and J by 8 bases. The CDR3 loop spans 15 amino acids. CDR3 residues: CASSVLSGGVDEQFF. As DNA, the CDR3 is TGTGCCAGCAGCGTCCTTAGCGGGGGGGTGGATGAGCAGTTCTTC.

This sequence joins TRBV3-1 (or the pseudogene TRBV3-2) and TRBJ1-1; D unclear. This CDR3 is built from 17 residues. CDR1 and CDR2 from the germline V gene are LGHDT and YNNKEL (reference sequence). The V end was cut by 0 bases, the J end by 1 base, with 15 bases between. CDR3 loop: CASSQDTTAAANTEAFF. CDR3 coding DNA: TGTGCCAGCAGCCAAGATACAACAGCCGCCGCGAACACTGAAGCTTTCTTT.

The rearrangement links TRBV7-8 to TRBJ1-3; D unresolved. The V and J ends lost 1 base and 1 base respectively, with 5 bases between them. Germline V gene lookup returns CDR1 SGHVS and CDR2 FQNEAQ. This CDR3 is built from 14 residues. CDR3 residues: CASSLGQSGNTIYF. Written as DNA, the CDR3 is TGTGCCAGCAGCTTAGGGCAGTCTGGAAACACCATATATTTT.

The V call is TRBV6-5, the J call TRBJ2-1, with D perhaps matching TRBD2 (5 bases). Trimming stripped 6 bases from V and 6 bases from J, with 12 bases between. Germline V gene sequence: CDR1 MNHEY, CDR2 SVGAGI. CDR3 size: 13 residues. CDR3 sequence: CASRIPAGNEQFF. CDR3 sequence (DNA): TGTGCCAGCAGAATCCCGGCGGGCAATGAGCAGTTCTTC.

CDR3 bases: TGTGCCAGCAGTCGGGACAGCGCATACGAAGCTTTCTTT. It is translated as CASSRDSAYEAFF. The chain recombines TRBV12-3 or TRBV12-4 with TRBJ1-1, with 7 bases matching TRBD1. The V and J ends lost 5 bases and 8 bases, in that order; junction bases with no gene match: 8. This CDR3 has 13 residues.

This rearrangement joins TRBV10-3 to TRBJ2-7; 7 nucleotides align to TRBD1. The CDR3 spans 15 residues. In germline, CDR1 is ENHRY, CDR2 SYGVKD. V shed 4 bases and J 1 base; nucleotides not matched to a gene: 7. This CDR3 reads CAISAPQQGSYEQYF. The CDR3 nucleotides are TGTGCCATCAGTGCTCCCCAACAGGGGTCCTACGAGCAGTACTTC.

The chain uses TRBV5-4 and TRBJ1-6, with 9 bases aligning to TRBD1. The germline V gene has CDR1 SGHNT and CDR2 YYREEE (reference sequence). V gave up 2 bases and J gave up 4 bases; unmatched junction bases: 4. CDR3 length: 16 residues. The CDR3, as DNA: TGTGCCAGCAGCTTCGGACAGGGGAGATATAATTCACCCCTCCACTTT. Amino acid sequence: CASSFGQGRYNSPLHF.